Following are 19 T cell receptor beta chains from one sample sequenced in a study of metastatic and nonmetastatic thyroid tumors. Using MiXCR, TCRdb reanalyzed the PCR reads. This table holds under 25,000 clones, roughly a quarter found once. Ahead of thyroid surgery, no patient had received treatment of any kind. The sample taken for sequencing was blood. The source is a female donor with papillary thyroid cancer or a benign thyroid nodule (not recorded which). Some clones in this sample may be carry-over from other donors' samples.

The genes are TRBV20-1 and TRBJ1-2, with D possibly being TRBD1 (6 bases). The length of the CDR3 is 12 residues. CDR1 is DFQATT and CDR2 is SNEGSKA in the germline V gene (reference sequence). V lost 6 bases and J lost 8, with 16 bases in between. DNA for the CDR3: TGCAGTGCCGTCGGGCAGGGGACGGGCTACACCTTC. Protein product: CSAVGQGTGYTF.

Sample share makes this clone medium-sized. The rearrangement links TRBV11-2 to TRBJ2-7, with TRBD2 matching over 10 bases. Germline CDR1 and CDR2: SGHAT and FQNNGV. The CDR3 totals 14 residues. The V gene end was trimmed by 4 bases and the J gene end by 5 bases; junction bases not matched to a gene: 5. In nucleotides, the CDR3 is TGTGCCAGCAGCTCTAGCGGGAGTTCCCACGAGCAGTACTTC. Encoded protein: CASSSSGSSHEQYF.

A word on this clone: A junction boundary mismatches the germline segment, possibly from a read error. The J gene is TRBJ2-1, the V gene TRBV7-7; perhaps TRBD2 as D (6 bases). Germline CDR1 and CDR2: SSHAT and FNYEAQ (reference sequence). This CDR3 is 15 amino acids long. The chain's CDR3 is CASSLRRDAYNGQFF. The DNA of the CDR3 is TGTGCTAGCAGCTTGAGGCGGGATGCCTACAATGGGCAGTTCTTC.

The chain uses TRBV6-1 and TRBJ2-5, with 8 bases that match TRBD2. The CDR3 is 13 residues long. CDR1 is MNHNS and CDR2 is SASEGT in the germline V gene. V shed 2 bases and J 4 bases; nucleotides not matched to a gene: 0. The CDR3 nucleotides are TGTGCCAGCAGTGAACTAGCGGGAGAGACCCAGTACTTC. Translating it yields CASSELAGETQYF.

As DNA, the CDR3 is TGTGCCAGCAGCCAAGATTCGGCAGGGGGTAATGGCTACACCTTC. It yields the protein CASSQDSAGGNGYTF. V usage is TRBV4-2 and J usage is TRBJ1-2, with TRBD1 identical over 7 bases. This CDR3 is 15 amino acids long. V trimming: 0 bases; J trimming: 6 bases; junction bases outside the gene matches: 7. Germline values: CDR1 LGHNA, CDR2 YNFKEQ.

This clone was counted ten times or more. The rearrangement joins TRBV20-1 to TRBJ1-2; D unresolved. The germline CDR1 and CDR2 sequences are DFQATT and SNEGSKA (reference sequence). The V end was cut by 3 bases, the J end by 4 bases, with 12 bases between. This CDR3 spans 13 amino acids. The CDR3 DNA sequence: TGCAGTGCTAGGCCGCGGCAGGTCTATGGCTACACCTTC. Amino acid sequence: CSARPRQVYGYTF.

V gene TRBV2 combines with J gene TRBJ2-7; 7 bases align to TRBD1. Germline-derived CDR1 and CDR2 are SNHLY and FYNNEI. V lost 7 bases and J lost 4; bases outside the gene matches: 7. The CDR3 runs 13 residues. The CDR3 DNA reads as TGTGCCAGCAATCGGGACAGCTATTACGAGCAGTACTTC. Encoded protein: CASNRDSYYEQYF.

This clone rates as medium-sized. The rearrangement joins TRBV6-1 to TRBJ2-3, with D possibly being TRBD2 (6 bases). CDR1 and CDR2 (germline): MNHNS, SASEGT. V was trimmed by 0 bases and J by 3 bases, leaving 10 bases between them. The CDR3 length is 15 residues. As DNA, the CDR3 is TGTGCCAGCAGTGAAGCGCGGGGTGGGACAGATACGCAGTATTTT. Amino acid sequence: CASSEARGGTDTQYF.

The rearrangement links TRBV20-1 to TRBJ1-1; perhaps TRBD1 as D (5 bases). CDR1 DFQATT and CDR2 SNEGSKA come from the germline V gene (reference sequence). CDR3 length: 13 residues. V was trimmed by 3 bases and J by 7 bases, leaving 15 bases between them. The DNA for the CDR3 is TGCAGTGCTAGGACTTCTAGGGGAAGTGAAGCTTTCTTT. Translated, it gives CSARTSRGSEAFF.

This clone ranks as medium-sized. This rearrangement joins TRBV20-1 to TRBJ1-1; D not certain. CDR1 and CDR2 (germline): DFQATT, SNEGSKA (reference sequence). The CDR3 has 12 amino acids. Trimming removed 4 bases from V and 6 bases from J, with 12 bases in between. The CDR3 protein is CSAIRLSAEAFF. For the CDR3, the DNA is TGCAGTGCTATCCGACTGAGCGCTGAAGCTTTCTTT.

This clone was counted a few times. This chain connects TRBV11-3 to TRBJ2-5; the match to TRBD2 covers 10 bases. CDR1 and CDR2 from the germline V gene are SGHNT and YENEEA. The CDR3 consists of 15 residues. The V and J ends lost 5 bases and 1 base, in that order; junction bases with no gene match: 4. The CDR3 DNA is TGTGCCAGCAGCCGGACTAGCGGCCTCCAAGAGACCCAGTACTTC. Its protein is CASSRTSGLQETQYF.

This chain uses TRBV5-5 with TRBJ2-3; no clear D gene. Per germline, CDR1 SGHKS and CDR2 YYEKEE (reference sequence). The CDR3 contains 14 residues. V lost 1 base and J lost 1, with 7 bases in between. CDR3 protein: CASSLWSRTDTQYF. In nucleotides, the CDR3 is TGTGCCAGCAGCTTGTGGAGTCGCACAGATACGCAGTATTTT.

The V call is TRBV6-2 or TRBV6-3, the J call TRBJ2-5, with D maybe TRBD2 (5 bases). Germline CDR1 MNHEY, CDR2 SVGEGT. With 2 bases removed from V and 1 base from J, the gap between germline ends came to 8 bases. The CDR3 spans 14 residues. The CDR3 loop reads CASSYQAVQETQYF. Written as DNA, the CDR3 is TGTGCCAGCAGTTACCAAGCGGTCCAAGAGACCCAGTACTTC.

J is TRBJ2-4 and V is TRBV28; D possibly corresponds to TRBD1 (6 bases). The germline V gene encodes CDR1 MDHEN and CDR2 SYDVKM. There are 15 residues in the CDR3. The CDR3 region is CAAAGERGAKNIQYF. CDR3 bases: TGTGCAGCGGCGGGCGAAAGGGGGGCCAAAAACATTCAGTACTTC. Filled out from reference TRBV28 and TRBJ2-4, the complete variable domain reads DVKVTQSSRYLVKRTGEKVFLECVQDMDHENMFWYRQDPGLGLRLIYFSYDVKMKEKGDIPEGYSVSREKKERFSLILESASTNQTSMYLCAAAGERGAKNIQYFGAGTRLSVL.

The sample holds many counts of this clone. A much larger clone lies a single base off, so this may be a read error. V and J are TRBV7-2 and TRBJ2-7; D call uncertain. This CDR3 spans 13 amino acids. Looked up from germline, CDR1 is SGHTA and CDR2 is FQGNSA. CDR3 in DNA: TGTGCCAGCAGCCTTGGACGAAACCGCGAGCAGGACTTC. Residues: CASSLGRNREQDF. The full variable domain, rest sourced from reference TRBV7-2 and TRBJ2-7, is GAGVSQSPSNKVTEKGKDVELRCDPISGHTALYWYRQSLGQGLEFLIYFQGNSAPDKSGLPSDRFSAERTGGSVSTLTIQRTQQEDSAVYLCASSLGRNREQDFGPGTRLTVT.

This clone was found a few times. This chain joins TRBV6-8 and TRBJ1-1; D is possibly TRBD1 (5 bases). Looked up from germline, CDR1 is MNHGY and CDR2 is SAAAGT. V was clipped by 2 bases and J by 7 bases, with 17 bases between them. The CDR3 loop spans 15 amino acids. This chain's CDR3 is CASSYVKVGGGEAFF. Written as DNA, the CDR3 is TGTGCCAGCAGTTACGTAAAGGTGGGGGGAGGTGAAGCTTTCTTT.

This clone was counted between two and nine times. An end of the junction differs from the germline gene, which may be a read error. This CDR3 is CTSSQGTLPSYEQYF. In nucleotides, the CDR3 is TGTACCAGCAGCCAAGGGACTCTCCCCTCCTACGAGCAGTACTTC. The rearrangement joins TRBV3-1 to TRBJ2-7, with D possibly being TRBD2 (6 bases). CDR1 is LGHDT, CDR2 YNNKEL, per germline (reference sequence). The CDR3 runs to 15 residues.

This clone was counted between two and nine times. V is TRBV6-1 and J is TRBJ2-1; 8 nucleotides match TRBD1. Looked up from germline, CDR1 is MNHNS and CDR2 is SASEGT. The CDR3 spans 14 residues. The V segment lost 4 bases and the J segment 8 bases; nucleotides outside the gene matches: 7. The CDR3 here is CASSGAGGADEQFF. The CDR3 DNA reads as TGTGCCAGCAGTGGGGCAGGGGGCGCGGATGAGCAGTTCTTC.

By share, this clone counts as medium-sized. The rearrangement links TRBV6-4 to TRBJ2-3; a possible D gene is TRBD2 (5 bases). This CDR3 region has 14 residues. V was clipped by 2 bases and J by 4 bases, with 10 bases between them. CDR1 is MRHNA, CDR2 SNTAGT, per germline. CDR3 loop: CASSDGKEADTQYF. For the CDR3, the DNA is TGTGCCAGCAGTGACGGAAAGGAGGCAGATACGCAGTATTTT.